This T cell receptor beta chain comes out of a study of blood T cell repertoires in COVID-19. Study-wide context: Italy, Spain and the United States were the sources of the convalescent and acute COVID-19 samples.

Some clones are missing from TCRdb's copy, which holds only in-frame ones; the method was immunoSEQ multiplex PCR. The sample comprises around 140,000 clones, 85% to 90% of which are singletons, and over 2.5% rests with the top ten. CDR3 size: 16 residues. The sample consisted of peripheral blood. This TCR was sampled from a man between 60 and 75 years old with active or convalescent COVID-19. The rearrangement links TRBV21-1 to TRBJ1-1; the D call in the table, TRBD1, was not verified against the DNA. TRBV21-1 is tagged as a pseudogene. CDR3 residues: CASSKALQGGNTEAFF. CDR3 coding DNA: TGTGCCAGCAGCAAAGCGCTACAGGGGGGGAACACTGAAGCTTTCTTT.